The 3 T cell receptor beta chains given below trace back to one sample, sequenced in a study of T-cell reconstitution after alpha-beta-depleted transplantation in children. The TCRbeta library incorporated unique molecular identifiers. TCRdb ran MiXCR on the PCR reads and lists one entry per CDR3 protein. The data hold hundreds of thousands of distinct CDR3 sequences, with approximately 15% observed a single time. The input for sequencing was PBMCs from the stem cell graft donor, taken from the stem cell graft. Receptors were obtained from a human donor who donated a stem cell graft to a child with acute myeloid leukemia.

Only a few counts were recorded for this clonotype. A read error may explain this, as a much larger clone is one base away. The chain carries TRBV5-1 and TRBJ2-2; weak D call: TRBD1 (6 bases). CDR1 is SGHRS, CDR2 YFSETQ, per germline. This CDR3 spans 13 amino acids. V was trimmed by 2 bases and J by 6 bases, leaving 8 bases between them. The CDR3 sequence is CASSFTGSGELFF. CDR3 bases: TGCGCCAGCAGCTTTACAGGGTCCGGGGAGCTGTTTTTT.

The chain links TRBV27 to TRBJ2-7; D gene ambiguous. CDR3 length: 15 residues. Germline V gene data show CDR1 as MNHEY and CDR2 as SMNVEV (reference sequence). V lost 0 bases, J lost 2 bases, and 11 bases lay in between. The CDR3 reads CASSLSRPLAYEQYF. The CDR3 DNA reads as TGTGCCAGCAGTTTATCAAGACCCTTGGCCTACGAGCAGTACTTC.

The chain is built from TRBV5-6 and TRBJ2-2; perhaps TRBD1 as D (6 bases). V was clipped by 5 bases and J by 5 bases, with 13 bases between them. Per germline, CDR1 SGHDT and CDR2 YYEEEE. The CDR3 has 14 residues. CDR3 protein: CASRLARGTGELFF. In nucleotides, the CDR3 is TGTGCCAGCAGGCTGGCCAGGGGAACCGGGGAGCTGTTTTTT.